Shown below are 32 T cell receptor beta chains from a single sample sequenced in a study of T-cell memory formation after mild COVID-19. TCRdb processed the 5' RACE reads anew with MiXCR; each CDR3 protein has one entry. This table holds 350,000 to 500,000 distinct CDR3 sequences, approximately 20% found once. Sequencing input: PBMCs or a T cell subset sorted from them (not recorded which). The receptors here all came from an adult woman who had mild COVID-19 (a few samples of this study predate the infection). Cell type and time point are not known.

This rearrangement joins TRBV12-3 or TRBV12-4 to TRBJ1-5; D not certain. The CDR3 runs to 14 residues. V lost 5 bases, J lost 9 bases, and 17 bases lay in between. For the CDR3, the DNA is TGTGCCAGCAGTACTCGACGGGCCCAGATGCCCCAGCATTTT. Translated, it gives CASSTRRAQMPQHF.

This clonotype was detected a few times. J is TRBJ2-7 and V is TRBV4-1; D is unresolved. Germline CDR1 MGHRA, CDR2 YSYEKL. The CDR3 has 13 amino acids. V was pared by 0 bases and J by 4 bases, with 7 bases between. The CDR3 DNA follows: TGCGCCAGCAGCCAAGAATGGGGTTACGAGCAGTACTTC. Translation gives CASSQEWGYEQYF.

This clonotype was detected only a few times. This rearrangement joins TRBV20-1 to TRBJ1-2; 7 nucleotides align to TRBD1. V was pared by 1 base and J by 4 bases, with 9 bases of the junction left unmatched. The germline V gene has CDR1 DFQATT and CDR2 SNEGSKA (reference sequence). This CDR3 region has 15 residues. CDR3 residues: CSARAATGALYGYTF. DNA for the CDR3: TGCAGTGCTAGAGCCGCCACAGGGGCCCTCTATGGCTACACCTTC.

This clonotype occurred a few times. The chain joins TRBV5-1 to TRBJ2-3; D not resolved. Deletions cut 0 bases from V and 4 bases from J, with 12 bases between. The CDR3 has 15 residues. In germline, CDR1 is SGHRS, CDR2 YFSETQ. Written as DNA, the CDR3 is TGCGCCAGCAGCTTGGCGGCTCCAACCGCAGATACGCAGTATTTT. This gives the protein CASSLAAPTADTQYF.

CDR3 amino acids: CASSYSAELTDTQYF. The CDR3 DNA reads as TGTGCCAGCAGTTACTCAGCCGAACTCACAGATACGCAGTATTTT. This chain links TRBV6-5 with TRBJ2-3; D gene unclear. V shed 0 bases and J shed 2 bases, with 9 bases lying between them. There are 15 residues in the CDR3. In germline, CDR1 is MNHEY, CDR2 SVGAGI.

This clonotype was detected a few times. This chain connects TRBV4-3 to TRBJ2-3; TRBD2 matches 7 bases. V shed 0 bases, J shed 3 bases, and the junction held 6 bases outside the gene matches. The CDR3 runs 16 residues. Germline CDR1 LGHNA, CDR2 YSLEER. Written as DNA, the CDR3 is TGCGCCAGCAGCCAAGAATCGGCGGGAGTGACAGATACGCAGTATTTT. Amino acid sequence: CASSQESAGVTDTQYF.

This clonotype has just a few counts. This rearrangement joins TRBV7-6 to TRBJ2-5, with 7 bases fitting TRBD2. V lost 6 bases, J lost 1 base, and 11 bases stayed unmatched. There are 16 residues in the CDR3. Germline CDR1 reads SGHVS; CDR2 reads FNYEAQ. DNA of the CDR3: TGTGCCAGCAGAGTGGGGGGGGGTACTTTCCAAGAGACCCAGTACTTC. Protein product: CASRVGGGTFQETQYF.

This rearrangement joins TRBV7-2 to TRBJ2-3; TRBD2 agrees at 9 bases. From germline, CDR1 is SGHTA and CDR2 FQGNSA. CDR3 length equals 14 residues. V dropped 2 bases and J dropped 11; count of bases not matched to a gene: 8. The CDR3 is CASSLLRASGEQYF. In DNA form, the CDR3 reads TGTGCCAGCAGCTTACTTCGAGCTAGCGGGGAGCAGTATTTT.

The gene calls are TRBV11-3 and TRBJ2-1, with TRBD2 identical over 10 bases. V lost 7 bases to trimming and J lost 5 bases; unmatched junction nucleotides: 5. The germline CDR1 and CDR2 sequences are SGHNT and YENEEA. This CDR3 has 14 amino acids. The CDR3 DNA follows: TGTGCCAGCACCGGGACTAGCGTCGACAATGAGCAGTTCTTC. Residues: CASTGTSVDNEQFF.

This clonotype has only a few counts. The chain couples TRBV7-2 to TRBJ1-4; D unresolved. CDR1 and CDR2 (germline): SGHTA, FQGNSA. Trimming shortened V by 0 bases and J by 7 bases, and 9 bases separated the two germline ends. The CDR3 totals 14 residues. CDR3 sequence: CASSLAGWGEKLFF. CDR3 DNA sequence: TGTGCCAGCAGCTTAGCAGGGTGGGGTGAAAAACTGTTTTTT.

V is TRBV6-7 and J is TRBJ1-2; D is undetermined. TRBV6-7 is given ORF status, its function remaining uncertain. This CDR3 comprises 12 residues. The germline V and J ends were trimmed by 11 bases and 2 bases, with 12 bases remaining between them. As DNA, the CDR3 is TGTGCCGAGCCTACGGGGAACTATGGCTACACCTTC. Encoded protein: CAEPTGNYGYTF.

V and J are TRBV4-1 and TRBJ2-3, with D unclear. Germline V gene lookup returns CDR1 MGHRA and CDR2 YSYEKL. Trimming cost V 6 bases and J 2 bases, with 15 bases left between them. The CDR3 has 15 residues. The CDR3: CASRLSPTNTDTQYF. The CDR3 DNA sequence: TGCGCCAGCAGACTCAGTCCCACGAACACAGATACGCAGTATTTT.

The chain is built from TRBV4-3 and TRBJ2-2; D may match TRBD1 or TRBD2 (6 bases each). This CDR3 is built from 15 residues. V lost 0 bases and J lost 7, with 12 bases in between. CDR1 and CDR2 from the germline V gene are LGHNA and YSLEER. The CDR3 DNA is TGCGCCAGCAGCCAAGACGGGGGCGGTTACGGGGAGCTGTTTTTT. Translation: CASSQDGGGYGELFF.

This clonotype was recorded many times. The V and J genes are TRBV5-1 and TRBJ2-7; either TRBD1 or TRBD2 may fit D (6 bases each). Per germline, CDR1 SGHRS and CDR2 YFSETQ. The V gene lost 5 bases and the J gene lost 2 bases, with 8 bases spanning the gap. The CDR3 is 12 residues long. The CDR3 bases are TGCGCCAGCAGACGGGGGCCCTACGAGCAGTACTTC. Its translation is CASRRGPYEQYF.

Worth noting for this clonotype: Since a much larger clone is just one base distant, this may be a read error. This chain uses TRBV13 with TRBJ2-7, with D possibly TRBD1 on 9 matching bases. The CDR3 contains 14 residues. Germline V CDR1 and CDR2: PRHDT, FYEKMQ (reference sequence). The CDR3 DNA reads TGTGACAGCAGCTTAGCGGGACAGGGCTACGAGCAGTACTTC. Translating it yields CDSSLAGQGYEQYF.

The V and J genes are TRBV18 and TRBJ2-1; 9 bases line up with TRBD2. V dropped 4 bases and J dropped 2; count of bases not matched to a gene: 6. CDR3 length: 16 residues. The V gene's germline CDR1 is KGHSH and CDR2 LQKENI. As DNA, the CDR3 is TGTGCCAGCTCACGGTTAGCGGGAGTCCCCTACAATGAGCAGTTCTTC. It encodes CASSRLAGVPYNEQFF. Full variable domain (outside the CDR3, taken from reference TRBV18 and TRBJ2-1): NAGVMQNPRHLVRRRGQEARLRCSPMKGHSHVYWYRQLPEEGLKFMVYLQKENIIDESGMPKERFSAEFPKEGPSILRIQQVVRGDSAAYFCASSRLAGVPYNEQFFGPGTRLTVL.

There are a few counts of this clonotype. This sequence joins TRBV12-3 or TRBV12-4 and TRBJ1-1; D unclear. Trimming cost V 1 base and J 6 bases, with 12 bases left between them. CDR3 length: 14 residues. The CDR3 DNA reads TGTGCCAGCAGTTTAGGGTACGGCGCGGCTGAAGCTTTCTTT. Encoded protein: CASSLGYGAAEAFF.

This clonotype was detected only a few times. This chain connects TRBV7-6 to TRBJ2-5; D not resolved. Trimming shortened V by 5 bases and J by 8 bases, and 12 bases separated the two germline ends. CDR3 length equals 12 residues. Germline assignment: CDR1 SGHVS and CDR2 FNYEAQ. CDR3 protein: CASSVGSVTQYF. CDR3 in DNA: TGTGCCAGCAGCGTGGGATCCGTCACCCAGTACTTC.

The chain recombines TRBV12-3 or TRBV12-4 with TRBJ1-6; perhaps TRBD1 as D (6 bases). The V gene lost 6 bases and the J gene lost 10 bases, with 13 bases spanning the gap. This CDR3 region has 13 residues. This CDR3 is CASSNTQGSPLHF. The CDR3 DNA is TGTGCCAGCAGCAATACACAGGGCTCACCCCTCCACTTT.

The rearrangement links TRBV9 to TRBJ2-3; TRBD2 aligns across 10 bases. This CDR3 is 16 amino acids long. The trim removed 4 bases at V and 2 bases at J, leaving 7 bases unmatched. Germline CDR1 is SGDLS and CDR2 is YYNGEE. The DNA for the CDR3 is TGTGCCAGCAGCAGAGGGACTAGCGCTAACACAGATACGCAGTATTTT. Protein: CASSRGTSANTDTQYF.

This clonotype has a handful of counts. The chain is built from TRBV20-1 and TRBJ2-2; 7 nucleotides match TRBD1. The CDR3 has 13 amino acids. Looked up from germline, CDR1 is DFQATT and CDR2 is SNEGSKA (reference sequence). The CDR3 DNA reads as TGCAGAGTAGGGGGCTTTATCACCGGGGAGCTGTTTTTT. Its protein is CRVGGFITGELFF.

This clonotype was seen only a few times. This sequence joins TRBV7-6 and TRBJ2-7; TRBD1 or TRBD2 may be the D gene (5 bases each). The germline V gene encodes CDR1 SGHVS and CDR2 FNYEAQ. The germline V and J ends were trimmed by 5 bases and 2 bases, with 16 bases remaining between them. The CDR3 runs to 15 residues. The CDR3 spells CASSPGTVTPYEQYF. CDR3 in DNA: TGTGCCAGCAGCCCCGGGACGGTCACCCCCTACGAGCAGTACTTC.

This clonotype was counted many times. The chain recombines TRBV11-3 with TRBJ2-1; 10 nucleotides line up with TRBD2. Germline V CDR1 and CDR2: SGHNT, YENEEA. The length of the CDR3 is 17 residues. V lost 4 bases and J lost 8; bases outside the gene matches: 14. The CDR3 reads CASSSRVLAGGGHEQFF. The CDR3 region has the DNA TGTGCCAGCAGCTCTAGGGTATTAGCGGGAGGAGGTCATGAGCAGTTCTTC.

This clonotype was seen a handful of times. The V gene is TRBV13, the J gene TRBJ2-5; TRBD1 might be the D (5 bases). The CDR3 length is 13 residues. Trimming took 6 bases from V and 4 from J, leaving 12 bases between them. The germline V gene encodes CDR1 PRHDT and CDR2 FYEKMQ (reference sequence). The CDR3, as DNA: TGTGCCAGCAGACGACAGTACGGAGAGACCCAGTACTTC. It encodes CASRRQYGETQYF.

The chain employs TRBV21-1 and TRBJ2-7; the listed D gene, TRBD1, was not tested against the DNA. TRBV21-1 is tagged as a pseudogene. The CDR3 runs to 15 residues. This CDR3 is CASSPWGRLSYEQYF. Written as DNA, the CDR3 is TGTGCCAGCAGCCCCTGGGGCCGCCTCTCATACGAGCAGTACTTC.

This clonotype has ten or more counts. The chain is built from TRBV7-6 and TRBJ2-3; D possibly corresponds to TRBD2 (5 bases). CDR3 size: 15 residues. The germline V gene encodes CDR1 SGHVS and CDR2 FNYEAQ. Trimming removed 6 bases at V and 0 bases at J, with 13 bases between. The CDR3 DNA is TGTGCCAGCAGATCGGAGGAATCTAGCACAGATACGCAGTATTTT. Translated, it gives CASRSEESSTDTQYF.

The chain carries TRBV6-1 and TRBJ1-1, with 7 bases aligning to TRBD1. The ends lost 2 bases at V and 4 bases at J; junction bases unmatched: 4. The germline gives CDR1 MNHNS, CDR2 SASEGT. CDR3 length: 14 amino acids. Here the CDR3 DNA reads TGTGCCAGCAGTGAATACAGGGGTCTCACTGAAGCTTTCTTT. This codes for CASSEYRGLTEAFF.

The chain couples TRBV7-2 to TRBJ2-7; D may be TRBD2 (6 bases). The germline CDR1 and CDR2 sequences are SGHTA and FQGNSA. Trimming stripped 4 bases from V and 4 bases from J, with 17 bases between. This CDR3 comprises 15 residues. The CDR3 protein is CASSSAGTARYEQYF. The CDR3 coding sequence is TGTGCCAGCAGCTCTGCCGGGACTGCGAGGTACGAGCAGTACTTC. Combining the CDR3 with reference TRBV7-2 and TRBJ2-7 gives the whole variable domain GAGVSQSPSNKVTEKGKDVELRCDPISGHTALYWYRQSLGQGLEFLIYFQGNSAPDKSGLPSDRFSAERTGGSVSTLTIQRTQQEDSAVYLCASSSAGTARYEQYFGPGTRLTVT.

The chain is built from TRBV5-1 and TRBJ1-2, with 9 bases matching TRBD1. The germline CDR1 and CDR2 sequences are SGHRS and YFSETQ. This CDR3 region has 14 residues. Trimming removed 8 bases from V and 4 bases from J; junction bases left unmatched: 9. The CDR3 coding sequence is TGCGCCAGGACGAAAACAGGGGGCCTCTATGGCTACACCTTC. This gives the protein CARTKTGGLYGYTF.

This clonotype was recorded once. The chain recombines TRBV20-1 with TRBJ2-2, with D maybe TRBD1 (7 bases). The CDR3 contains 15 residues. Per germline, CDR1 DFQATT and CDR2 SNEGSKA (reference sequence). The germline V and J ends were trimmed by 3 bases and 3 bases, with 14 bases remaining between them. Here the CDR3 DNA reads TGCAGTGCTAGTGGCGGGACAGCATACACCGGGGAGCTGTTTTTT. It is translated as CSASGGTAYTGELFF.

This clonotype has a handful of counts. V is TRBV5-4 and J is TRBJ2-2; TRBD2 aligns across 9 bases. Germline V gene data show CDR1 as SGHNT and CDR2 as YYREEE (reference sequence). V gave up 3 bases and J gave up 2 bases; unmatched junction bases: 5. This CDR3 contains 16 residues. CDR3 coding DNA: TGTGCCAGCAGCTCGGATAGCGGGAGAAACACCGGGGAGCTGTTTTTT. Its translation is CASSSDSGRNTGELFF.

This clonotype was counted between two and nine times. The genes are TRBV11-2 and TRBJ1-2; a possible D gene is TRBD1 (5 bases). The CDR3 totals 13 residues. Germline V CDR1 and CDR2: SGHAT, FQNNGV. The V gene lost 6 bases and the J gene lost 4 bases, with 12 bases spanning the gap. CDR3 loop: CASREGLGYGYTF. DNA for the CDR3: TGTGCCAGCAGAGAGGGGCTCGGCTATGGCTACACCTTC.